This is a list of T cell receptor beta chains from one sample in a study of blood T cell repertoires in COVID-19. The data were produced by immunoSEQ multiplex PCR, yet TCRdb's version contains in-frame clones alone and is incomplete. The sample contains around 130,000 clones, around 87% of which appear only once. The source material was peripheral blood. The receptors derive from a man in his 70s with active or convalescent COVID-19. CDR3s include the opening cysteine and the closing phenylalanine or tryptophan. The D gene is left open where the match is weak. Not every row has a clone size; where given, it reads once, few, many or a size class.

v_call	d_call	j_call	clone_size	cdr3_aa	cdr3_nt
TRBV5-1	-	TRBJ2-5	-	CASNPGARETQYF	TGCGCCAGCAACCCAGGGGCACGAGAGACCCAGTACTTC
TRBV7-8	-	TRBJ2-7	-	CASSLVPQFSYEQYF	TGTGCCAGCAGCTTAGTCCCCCAGTTTTCCTACGAGCAGTACTTC
TRBV7-2	-	TRBJ2-5	-	CASSYYDRPLETQYF	TGTGCCAGCAGCTACTATGACAGGCCGTTGGAGACCCAGTACTTC
TRBV4-1	-	TRBJ2-2	-	CASSPGRGAGELFF	TGCGCCAGCAGCCCGGGCAGGGGGGCCGGGGAGCTGTTTTTT
TRBV27	TRBD1	TRBJ1-5	-	CASSLGTGVNQPQHF	TGTGCCAGCAGTTTGGGTACAGGGGTCAATCAGCCCCAGCATTTT
TRBV18	TRBD2	TRBJ2-2	medium-sized	CASSLTSGIGGELFF	TGTGCCAGCTCACTGACTAGCGGGATTGGCGGGGAGCTGTTTTTT
TRBV6-6	-	TRBJ1-6	few	CASSYMEDNSPLHF	TGTGCCAGCAGTTACATGGAGGATAATTCACCCCTCCACTTT
TRBV7-6	TRBD2	TRBJ2-1	-	CASSLYSGSGNEQFF	TGTGCCAGCAGCTTATATAGCGGGAGCGGCAATGAGCAGTTCTTC
TRBV3-1/TRBV3-2	-	TRBJ1-2	-	CASSQRSSSYTF	TGTGCCAGCAGCCAGCGTTCGTCAAGCTACACCTTC
TRBV7-8	-	TRBJ1-2	-	CASSFSAVGYGYTF	TGTGCCAGCAGCTTTAGCGCGGTGGGCTATGGCTACACCTTC
TRBV11-2	TRBD1	TRBJ1-1	-	CASSYQGAAEAFF	TGTGCCAGCAGCTACCAGGGGGCAGCTGAAGCTTTCTTT
TRBV4-2	TRBD2	TRBJ2-2	-	CASSPQVLGLAGSGELFF	TGTGCCAGCAGCCCGCAAGTCCTAGGACTAGCGGGATCCGGGGAGCTGTTTTTT
TRBV10-2	TRBD1	TRBJ1-4	-	CASSDWDRGLGKLFF	TGCGCCAGCAGTGACTGGGACAGGGGATTGGGAAAACTGTTTTTT
TRBV28	TRBD2	TRBJ2-7	few	CASSPLTGRREGILGQYF	TGTGCCAGCAGTCCCTTAACCGGAAGGCGGGAGGGAATCTTGGGGCAGTACTTC
TRBV12-3/TRBV12-4	-	TRBJ1-5	-	CASSSGGIQPQHF	TGTGCCAGCAGCTCCGGGGGAATCCAGCCCCAGCATTTT
TRBV29-1	TRBD1	TRBJ1-2	-	CSAGQGDYGYTF	TGCAGCGCCGGACAGGGGGACTATGGCTACACCTTC
TRBV3-1/TRBV3-2	-	TRBJ2-5	-	CASQNGQSQETQYF	TGTGCCAGCCAGAACGGACAGTCCCAAGAGACCCAGTACTTC
TRBV27	-	TRBJ1-5	-	CASSPQGMSQPQHF	TGTGCCAGCAGTCCTCAGGGGATGAGTCAGCCCCAGCATTTT
TRBV29-1	TRBD1	TRBJ2-5	once	CSTETGRETQYF	TGCAGCACCGAGACAGGGCGAGAGACCCAGTACTTC
TRBV29-1	TRBD2	TRBJ2-5	-	CSVATSGQETQYF	TGCAGCGTTGCCACTAGCGGCCAAGAGACCCAGTACTTC
TRBV28	-	TRBJ2-7	-	CASSLPSYEQYF	TGTGCCAGCAGTTTACCTTCCTACGAGCAGTACTTC
TRBV25-1	TRBD2	TRBJ2-3	-	CASSAGTSGGTQYF	TGTGCCAGCAGTGCCGGGACTAGCGGTGGGACGCAGTATTTT
TRBV2	-	TRBJ2-3	-	CASSGVATSTDTQYF	TGTGCCAGCAGTGGCGTAGCGACTAGCACAGATACGCAGTATTTT
TRBV3-1/TRBV3-2	TRBD1	TRBJ1-1	-	CASSPSGGYTEAFF	TGTGCCAGCAGCCCCTCAGGGGGCTACACTGAAGCTTTCTTT
TRBV4-1	TRBD1	TRBJ1-6	-	CASSTGQANSPLHF	TGCGCCAGCAGTACGGGACAGGCCAATTCACCCCTCCACTTT
TRBV6-2/TRBV6-3	-	TRBJ2-3	-	CASSYSITSTDTQYF	TGTGCCAGCAGTTACTCGATCACTAGCACAGATACGCAGTATTTT
TRBV6-5	-	TRBJ2-7	-	CASGSFYEQYF	TGTGCCAGCGGTTCTTTCTACGAGCAGTACTTC
TRBV28	-	TRBJ2-1	once	CATEDSSYNEQFF	TGTGCCACAGAGGACAGTTCCTACAATGAGCAGTTCTTC
TRBV9	TRBD1	TRBJ1-1	-	CASSVDPTGMNTEAFF	TGTGCCAGCAGCGTAGATCCGACAGGGATGAACACTGAAGCTTTCTTT
TRBV10-2	-	TRBJ2-7	-	CATRQLNEQYF	TGCGCCACCCGACAGTTGAACGAGCAGTACTTC
TRBV19	TRBD2	TRBJ2-7	-	CASSKSIGTAGGTYEQYF	TGTGCCAGTAGTAAATCTATAGGGACAGCGGGAGGGACCTACGAGCAGTACTTC
TRBV5-1	TRBD1	TRBJ2-2	-	CASSLAGTGITGELFF	TGCGCCAGCAGCTTGGCCGGGACAGGGATCACCGGGGAGCTGTTTTTT
TRBV28	-	TRBJ2-7	once	CASSLGAVYEQYF	TGTGCCAGCAGTTTGGGAGCGGTCTACGAGCAGTACTTC
TRBV28	TRBD2	TRBJ2-2	-	CASRGLAPNTGELFF	TGTGCCAGCAGGGGACTAGCGCCGAACACCGGGGAGCTGTTTTTT
TRBV28	-	TRBJ2-6	-	CASTRARSGANVLTF	TGTGCCAGCACCAGGGCCCGCTCTGGGGCCAACGTCCTGACTTTC
TRBV7-6	-	TRBJ1-2	-	CASSLIEGDYTF	TGTGCCAGCAGCTTAATTGAGGGGGACTACACCTTC
TRBV6-5	TRBD1	TRBJ2-1	-	CASIPGTGTYNEQFF	TGTGCCAGCATCCCCGGGACAGGGACATACAATGAGCAGTTCTTC
TRBV25-1	TRBD1	TRBJ1-2	-	CASSSDRAGDYGYTF	TGTGCCAGCAGTTCAGACAGGGCTGGCGACTATGGCTACACCTTC
TRBV19	-	TRBJ2-2	-	CASSLQGIGELFF	TGTGCCAGTAGTCTACAGGGCATCGGGGAGCTGTTTTTT
TRBV7-9	-	TRBJ2-7	-	CASSQQGYEQYF	TGTGCCAGCAGCCAACAGGGTTACGAGCAGTACTTC
TRBV28	-	TRBJ1-2	-	CASSLNYGQGYGYTF	TGTGCCAGCAGTTTAAACTACGGCCAGGGCTATGGCTACACCTTC
TRBV7-9	TRBD1	TRBJ1-2	once	CASSLGVIADRGYGYTF	TGTGCCAGCAGCTTAGGGGTAATCGCCGACAGGGGGTATGGCTACACCTTC
TRBV28	-	TRBJ1-2	few	CASSSVYGYTF	TGTGCCAGCAGCAGCGTCTATGGCTACACCTTC
TRBV10-2	TRBD1	TRBJ1-5	-	CATEDRGVGSNQPQHF	TGCGCCACGGAAGACAGGGGAGTGGGAAGCAATCAGCCCCAGCATTTT
TRBV15	-	TRBJ1-3	-	CAVGALGSGNTIYF	TGTGCCGTGGGGGCGTTGGGCTCTGGAAACACCATATATTTT
TRBV5-5	TRBD1	TRBJ2-2	-	CASSPGQGINTGELFF	TGTGCCAGCAGCCCTGGACAGGGAATAAACACCGGGGAGCTGTTTTTT
TRBV29-1	TRBD2	TRBJ2-5	-	CSVGRLATEETQYF	TGCAGCGTCGGAAGACTAGCGACAGAAGAGACCCAGTACTTC
TRBV27	TRBD1	TRBJ2-7	-	CASNPMQGAVNEQYF	TGTGCCAGCAACCCCATGCAGGGGGCAGTGAACGAGCAGTACTTC
TRBV7-8	-	TRBJ1-2	-	CASSLPAGGGYTF	TGTGCCAGCAGCTTACCCGCGGGGGGTGGCTACACCTTC
TRBV10-3	-	TRBJ2-2	-	CAIRIPGELAGELFF	TGTGCCATCAGAATACCAGGGGAATTGGCCGGGGAGCTGTTTTTT
TRBV15	-	TRBJ2-3	-	CATLAERGDTQYF	TGTGCCACCTTAGCGGAAAGAGGGGATACGCAGTATTTT
TRBV28	-	TRBJ1-2	-	CASSPAPGVYGYTF	TGTGCCAGCAGTCCGGCCCCAGGGGTATATGGCTACACCTTC
TRBV2	TRBD1	TRBJ1-3	-	CAISGGSGNTIYF	TGTGCCATTTCAGGGGGGTCTGGAAACACCATATATTTT
TRBV7-2	-	TRBJ2-7	-	CASSLMGTSYEQYF	TGTGCCAGCAGCTTAATGGGCACCTCCTACGAGCAGTACTTC
TRBV27	-	TRBJ2-1	-	CASSVRGLALYNEQFF	TGTGCCAGCAGTGTTCGAGGCCTAGCCCTTTACAATGAGCAGTTCTTC